The text below deals with one T cell receptor beta chain. Deep-level settings were used for running the assay. It was 200 ng DNA, about 30,000 T cell genomes, that sorted-subset replicate PCRs used. Method: immunoSEQ multiplex PCR; TCRdb's copy keeps in-frame clones and lacks some. Among more than 850,000 clones, 75% to 80% were seen once, and the ten largest hold 0.5% to 0.6%. CDR1 is MNHNS and CDR2 is SASEGT in the germline V gene. CDR3 length: 14 residues. Trimming stripped 6 bases from V and 4 bases from J, with 15 bases between. The data were taken from a study of shared clonotypes between healthy human individuals.

The sequence was collected from a man aged 18 to 30 in good health. Some clones in this sample may be carry-over from other donors' samples. The sequenced material came from memory CD4+ T cells from PBMCs. Subset in this sample: CD45RA-negative fraction. The chain employs TRBV6-1 and TRBJ1-2; the D gene is possibly TRBD1 (6 bases). Written as DNA, the CDR3 is TGTGCCAGCAGGAAAACAGGGTCGGGCTATGGCTACACCTTC. It encodes CASRKTGSGYGYTF.